These T cell receptor beta chains were read from a single sample in a study of shared clonotypes between healthy human individuals. Some clones are missing from TCRdb's copy, which holds only in-frame ones; the method was immunoSEQ multiplex PCR. The table includes some 800,000 clones, more than 85% detected once. What was sequenced was naive CD8+ T cells sorted from blood. The receptor source for this set is a man younger than 40 in good health. CDR3s include the opening cysteine and the closing phenylalanine or tryptophan. Each record gives: clone size, J gene, D gene, V gene, CDR3 DNA, CDR3 protein. A D gene is named only where the DNA matches it firmly. A row's size may be missing; if present it is once, few, many or a size class.

clone size: NA; J gene: TRBJ2-5; D gene: NA; V gene: TRBV18; CDR3 DNA: TGTGCCAGCTCCCAGGCGAGAGAGGGCACCCAGTACTTC; CDR3 protein: CASSQAREGTQYF
clone size: NA; J gene: TRBJ2-5; D gene: TRBD2; V gene: TRBV14; CDR3 DNA: TGTGCCAGCAGCCAAGTCGGACTAGCGGGTAGCCAAGAGACCCAGTACTTC; CDR3 protein: CASSQVGLAGSQETQYF
clone size: few; J gene: TRBJ1-4; D gene: NA; V gene: TRBV28; CDR3 DNA: TGTGCCAGTTGGGCCGGCGTCGAAAAACTGTTTTTT; CDR3 protein: CASWAGVEKLFF
clone size: NA; J gene: TRBJ2-6; D gene: NA; V gene: TRBV4-3; CDR3 DNA: TGCGCCAGCAGCCAAGATGTAGGGGCTGGGGCCAACGTCCTGACTTTC; CDR3 protein: CASSQDVGAGANVLTF
clone size: NA; J gene: TRBJ2-7; D gene: NA; V gene: TRBV7-9; CDR3 DNA: TGTGCCAGCAGCTTAGCGAAAAACTCCGGGACCCGTCTTAACTACGAGCAGTACTTC; CDR3 protein: CASSLAKNSGTRLNYEQYF
clone size: NA; J gene: TRBJ2-5; D gene: NA; V gene: TRBV5-5; CDR3 DNA: TGTGCCAGCAGCTTAGGGACGAGCGGGACCCAGTACTTC; CDR3 protein: CASSLGTSGTQYF
clone size: NA; J gene: TRBJ1-1; D gene: NA; V gene: TRBV5-1; CDR3 DNA: TGCGCCAGCAGCTTGAGGGGGAACACTGAAGCTTTCTTT; CDR3 protein: CASSLRGNTEAFF
clone size: NA; J gene: TRBJ2-1; D gene: NA; V gene: TRBV11-2; CDR3 DNA: TGTGCCAGCAGCTTATACAGGGGAGGCTATGAGCAGTTCTTC; CDR3 protein: CASSLYRGGYEQFF
clone size: NA; J gene: TRBJ1-3; D gene: NA; V gene: TRBV25-1; CDR3 DNA: TGTGCCAGCAGTGCCTACCGGGACATAGGAAACACCATATATTTT; CDR3 protein: CASSAYRDIGNTIYF
clone size: NA; J gene: TRBJ2-7; D gene: TRBD1; V gene: TRBV7-2; CDR3 DNA: TGTGCCAGCAGCTTTGCGTGGGACAGAGCCTACGAGCAGTACTTC; CDR3 protein: CASSFAWDRAYEQYF
clone size: once; J gene: TRBJ2-3; D gene: TRBD1; V gene: TRBV5-6; CDR3 DNA: TGTGCCAGCAGCTATGGACAGGGACTTAGCACAGATACGCAGTATTTT; CDR3 protein: CASSYGQGLSTDTQYF
clone size: NA; J gene: TRBJ1-5; D gene: NA; V gene: TRBV6-5; CDR3 DNA: TGTGCCAGCAGTTACTCGTACCAGAGCCGGAATCAGCCCCAGCATTTT; CDR3 protein: CASSYSYQSRNQPQHF
clone size: NA; J gene: TRBJ2-7; D gene: NA; V gene: TRBV5-1; CDR3 DNA: TGCGCCAGCAGCTTGCCGGGAGACTACCAGCAGTACTTC; CDR3 protein: CASSLPGDYQQYF
clone size: NA; J gene: TRBJ2-7; D gene: TRBD2; V gene: TRBV5-4; CDR3 DNA: TGTGCCAGCAGCTACCCTCGAACCACTAGCGGGAGGGCGTCCGACGAGCAGTACTTC; CDR3 protein: CASSYPRTTSGRASDEQYF
clone size: NA; J gene: TRBJ1-1; D gene: TRBD1; V gene: TRBV7-9; CDR3 DNA: TGTGCCAGCAGCCCCGAAGGACAGGGGGAGGACACTGAAGCTTTCTTT; CDR3 protein: CASSPEGQGEDTEAFF
clone size: NA; J gene: TRBJ2-7; D gene: NA; V gene: TRBV7-9; CDR3 DNA: TGTGCCAGCAGCTTAGTAACTCGCTCCTACGAGCAGTACTTC; CDR3 protein: CASSLVTRSYEQYF
clone size: NA; J gene: TRBJ2-7; D gene: TRBD1; V gene: TRBV7-9; CDR3 DNA: TGTGCCAGCAGCTTAGTCCCGGGACAGGGGGAAGGCGAGCAGTACTTC; CDR3 protein: CASSLVPGQGEGEQYF
clone size: NA; J gene: TRBJ2-5; D gene: NA; V gene: TRBV4-1; CDR3 DNA: TGCGCCAGCAGCCGCATAGTCCAAGAGACCCAGTACTTC; CDR3 protein: CASSRIVQETQYF
clone size: NA; J gene: TRBJ1-2; D gene: NA; V gene: TRBV2; CDR3 DNA: TGTGCCAGCAGCCACTTACGGGGGGGCTTTAGCCTCACCGATCATGGCTACACCTTC; CDR3 protein: CASSHLRGGFSLTDHGYTF
clone size: NA; J gene: TRBJ1-1; D gene: NA; V gene: TRBV6-5; CDR3 DNA: TGTGCCAGCAGCCTAGGGAGGGAACAAGCTTTCTTT; CDR3 protein: CASSLGREQAFF
clone size: NA; J gene: TRBJ2-1; D gene: TRBD2; V gene: TRBV19; CDR3 DNA: TGTGCCAGTAGTATCACTAGCGGGAGTGAGTACAATGAGCAGTTCTTC; CDR3 protein: CASSITSGSEYNEQFF
clone size: NA; J gene: TRBJ1-1; D gene: NA; V gene: TRBV5-1; CDR3 DNA: TGCGCCAGCAGCTTGGGAGCGAACACTGAAGCTTTCTTT; CDR3 protein: CASSLGANTEAFF
clone size: NA; J gene: TRBJ2-4; D gene: NA; V gene: TRBV4-3; CDR3 DNA: TGCGCCAGCAGCCAAGAATCCCGGGGAGTCAAAAACATTCAGTACTTC; CDR3 protein: CASSQESRGVKNIQYF
clone size: NA; J gene: TRBJ2-3; D gene: NA; V gene: TRBV27; CDR3 DNA: TGTGCCAGCAGCCCCCCGGGGGGCACAGATACGCAGTATTTT; CDR3 protein: CASSPPGGTDTQYF
clone size: once; J gene: TRBJ2-3; D gene: NA; V gene: TRBV6-1; CDR3 DNA: TGTGCCAGCAGCAGGGGTGGTACAGATACGCAGTATTTT; CDR3 protein: CASSRGGTDTQYF
clone size: NA; J gene: TRBJ2-1; D gene: NA; V gene: TRBV29-1; CDR3 DNA: TGCAGCGTTGAACCGGTCACCTACAATGAGCAGTTCTTC; CDR3 protein: CSVEPVTYNEQFF
clone size: NA; J gene: TRBJ2-2; D gene: TRBD1; V gene: TRBV7-9; CDR3 DNA: TGTGCCAGCAGCGACAGAGTCAGGGGGCTAAGGACCGGGGAGCTGTTTTTT; CDR3 protein: CASSDRVRGLRTGELFF
clone size: once; J gene: TRBJ2-7; D gene: TRBD2; V gene: TRBV28; CDR3 DNA: TGTGCCAGCAGTCCGATGGGGCTAGCGGGGCACTACGAGCAGTACTTC; CDR3 protein: CASSPMGLAGHYEQYF
clone size: once; J gene: TRBJ2-7; D gene: TRBD2; V gene: TRBV7-9; CDR3 DNA: TGTGCCAGCAGCCCCGGGACTAGCGGAACGTACGAGCAGTACTTC; CDR3 protein: CASSPGTSGTYEQYF
clone size: NA; J gene: TRBJ2-2; D gene: TRBD1; V gene: TRBV27; CDR3 DNA: TGTGCCAGCTGCGCCGACAGGGGGCTGGACACCGGGGAGCTGTTTTTT; CDR3 protein: CASCADRGLDTGELFF
clone size: NA; J gene: TRBJ2-1; D gene: TRBD1; V gene: TRBV7-9; CDR3 DNA: TGTGCCAGCAGCTTACCAGGGGGCTCCCCTTACAATGAGCAGTTCTTC; CDR3 protein: CASSLPGGSPYNEQFF
clone size: few; J gene: TRBJ2-7; D gene: NA; V gene: TRBV7-9; CDR3 DNA: TGTGCCAGCAGCTTGTTCTACGAGCAGTACTTC; CDR3 protein: CASSLFYEQYF
clone size: NA; J gene: TRBJ2-3; D gene: NA; V gene: TRBV7-3; CDR3 DNA: TGTGCCAGCAGCTTAGCAGGTTTTCCAGATACGCAGTATTTT; CDR3 protein: CASSLAGFPDTQYF
clone size: NA; J gene: TRBJ2-7; D gene: TRBD1; V gene: TRBV2; CDR3 DNA: TGTGCCAGCTCTAGGCGGGACAGGGGGCGCGGACTAGCGAGCTACGAGCAGTACTTC; CDR3 protein: CASSRRDRGRGLASYEQYF
clone size: NA; J gene: TRBJ2-5; D gene: NA; V gene: TRBV27; CDR3 DNA: TGTGCCAGCAGTTCATCCGCAGAGTACCAAGAGACCCAGTACTTC; CDR3 protein: CASSSSAEYQETQYF
clone size: NA; J gene: TRBJ1-5; D gene: NA; V gene: TRBV21-1; CDR3 DNA: TGTGCCAGCAAGAAGTGGCAGCCCCAGCATTTT; CDR3 protein: CASKKWQPQHF
clone size: NA; J gene: TRBJ2-1; D gene: NA; V gene: TRBV11-2; CDR3 DNA: TGTGCCAGCAGTGACGCAAGGAATGAGCAGTTCTTC; CDR3 protein: CASSDARNEQFF
clone size: NA; J gene: TRBJ2-6; D gene: TRBD1; V gene: TRBV13; CDR3 DNA: TGTGCCAGCAGCTTAGAGGGGGCCGGAGGGGCCAACGTCCTGACTTTC; CDR3 protein: CASSLEGAGGANVLTF
clone size: NA; J gene: TRBJ1-4; D gene: NA; V gene: TRBV11-2; CDR3 DNA: TGTGCCAGCAGCGGTGGGGGCAGGGAGTCGGAAAAACTGTTTTTT; CDR3 protein: CASSGGGRESEKLFF
clone size: once; J gene: TRBJ2-5; D gene: NA; V gene: TRBV7-9; CDR3 DNA: TGTGCCAGCAGCTCCAGGACAGCTCAAGAGACCCAGTACTTC; CDR3 protein: CASSSRTAQETQYF
clone size: NA; J gene: TRBJ2-3; D gene: TRBD2; V gene: TRBV27; CDR3 DNA: TGTGCCAGCAGTTTTTTCGGGGGGGGAGGGCCCTCAGATACGCAGTATTTT; CDR3 protein: CASSFFGGGGPSDTQYF
clone size: once; J gene: TRBJ2-1; D gene: NA; V gene: TRBV9; CDR3 DNA: TGTGCCAGCAACGAGGGGGGTACCTCCTACAATGAGCAGTTCTTC; CDR3 protein: CASNEGGTSYNEQFF
clone size: NA; J gene: TRBJ2-1; D gene: NA; V gene: TRBV7-6; CDR3 DNA: TGTGCCAGCAGCCAAGACCCCTTAGGTAGTCTGAAGCGGTTCTTC; CDR3 protein: CASSQDPLGSLKRFF
clone size: many; J gene: TRBJ2-7; D gene: NA; V gene: TRBV28; CDR3 DNA: TGTGCCAGCAGTTCTTTAAACAGGGCCAGCTACGAGCAGTACTTC; CDR3 protein: CASSSLNRASYEQYF
clone size: NA; J gene: TRBJ1-5; D gene: NA; V gene: TRBV6-5; CDR3 DNA: TGTGCCAGCAGTTCCCCCGGCTGGAATCAGCCCCAGCATTTT; CDR3 protein: CASSSPGWNQPQHF
clone size: NA; J gene: TRBJ2-1; D gene: NA; V gene: TRBV28; CDR3 DNA: TGTGCCAGCAGTTTCCCCCCCCTCTCGTCTCCCGAGGGGGATGAGCAGTTCTTC; CDR3 protein: CASSFPPLSSPEGDEQFF
clone size: NA; J gene: TRBJ2-7; D gene: TRBD2; V gene: TRBV25-1; CDR3 DNA: TGTGCCAGCAGACAATCCGGGGCTGCGGGGGGAGAGCAGTACTTC; CDR3 protein: CASRQSGAAGGEQYF
clone size: NA; J gene: TRBJ2-3; D gene: TRBD2; V gene: TRBV5-5; CDR3 DNA: TGTGCCAGCAGCCTGAGAGGTAGCGGGAGCCCAGATACGCAGTATTTT; CDR3 protein: CASSLRGSGSPDTQYF
clone size: NA; J gene: TRBJ1-1; D gene: NA; V gene: TRBV2; CDR3 DNA: TGTGCCAGCAGTTCGCGAGACTACACTGAAGCTTTCTTT; CDR3 protein: CASSSRDYTEAFF
clone size: NA; J gene: TRBJ2-5; D gene: NA; V gene: TRBV27; CDR3 DNA: TGTGCCAGCAGTCCAACGGAGAACCAAGAGACCCAGTACTTC; CDR3 protein: CASSPTENQETQYF
clone size: NA; J gene: TRBJ2-4; D gene: TRBD1; V gene: TRBV4-3; CDR3 DNA: TGCGCCAGCAGCCAACAACAGGGGGAAATCGAAAACATTCAGTACTTC; CDR3 protein: CASSQQQGEIENIQYF
clone size: NA; J gene: TRBJ2-1; D gene: NA; V gene: TRBV2; CDR3 DNA: TGTGCCAGCAGTGAACTACTATACTCCTACAATGAGCAGTTCTTC; CDR3 protein: CASSELLYSYNEQFF
clone size: NA; J gene: TRBJ2-7; D gene: TRBD2; V gene: TRBV7-9; CDR3 DNA: TGTGCCAGCAGCCCCGGACTAGCGGGAGGAGTTTACGAGCAGTACTTC; CDR3 protein: CASSPGLAGGVYEQYF
clone size: few; J gene: TRBJ2-7; D gene: TRBD2; V gene: TRBV28; CDR3 DNA: TGTGCCAGCAGTTTAACGGGACTAGCTAGCCTCGAGCAGTACTTC; CDR3 protein: CASSLTGLASLEQYF
clone size: NA; J gene: TRBJ2-2; D gene: NA; V gene: TRBV7-6; CDR3 DNA: TGTGCCAGCAGCTTAGCGGTGACAGTAGCCACCGGGGAGCTGTTTTTT; CDR3 protein: CASSLAVTVATGELFF
clone size: NA; J gene: TRBJ2-6; D gene: NA; V gene: TRBV6-5; CDR3 DNA: TGTGCCAGCAGTTATTACGGATCTGGGGCCAACGTCCTGACTTTC; CDR3 protein: CASSYYGSGANVLTF
clone size: NA; J gene: TRBJ2-1; D gene: NA; V gene: TRBV9; CDR3 DNA: TGTGCCAGCAGCACTCTCTCCATGGAAAATGAGCAGTTCTTC; CDR3 protein: CASSTLSMENEQFF
clone size: NA; J gene: TRBJ2-1; D gene: NA; V gene: TRBV10-3; CDR3 DNA: TGTGCCATCAGTGAGCCAGGGGTCCCTTACAATGAGCAGTTCTTC; CDR3 protein: CAISEPGVPYNEQFF